Detailed here is one T cell receptor beta chain. Antigen: not known. The junction had 3 bases not matched to a gene; V was cut back by 0 bases and J by 6 bases. This CDR3 has 16 amino acids. CDR1 LNHNV and CDR2 YYDKDF come from the germline V gene (reference sequence). TCRdb itself ran the 5' RACE reads through MiXCR, one entry per CDR3 protein. The data show just under 65,000 distinct CDR3 sequences, around 13% seen once. The data are from a study of early T cells in non-severe SARS-CoV-2 infection. Study-level findings and limits: The study's VDJdb matching favored anti-spike CD8 responses and missed private and CD4 specificities.

Material: whole blood. The TCR comes from an adult who was a healthcare worker with PCR-confirmed SARS-CoV-2 infection or an uninfected control (not recorded which). This chain joins TRBV15 and TRBJ1-5; 12 bases map to TRBD1. CDR3 amino acids: CATSRDGTGGVQPQHF. The CDR3 DNA follows: TGTGCCACCAGCAGAGACGGGACAGGGGGCGTTCAGCCCCAGCATTTT.